The following is a T cell receptor (beta chain) sequence with its context. Its antigen remains unknown. This sample stems from a study of lymphopenia after photon versus proton radiotherapy. Broader study findings: Post-nadir diversity loss with photons came from oligoclonal expansion, particularly CD8+ Temra cells. Relative stability marked proton patients; photon patients lost diversity and naive cells.

The protocol was immunoSEQ multiplex PCR, while the TCRdb copy is restricted to in-frame clones and leaves out a portion. The table lists fewer than 50,000 clones, approximately 85% of them singletons. V dropped 0 bases and J dropped 0; count of bases not matched to a gene: 3. From germline, CDR1 is LGHNA and CDR2 YSLEER. This CDR3 has 17 residues. The genes are TRBV4-3 and TRBJ2-1; 9 nucleotides match TRBD1. This clonotype originated in a man aged 35-49 years with gastric cancer. The sequencing used peripheral blood, collected from a patient treated with photon-based radiotherapy. The CDR3 DNA sequence: TGCGCCAGCAGCCAAGATTGGACAGGGGTCTCCTACAATGAGCAGTTCTTC. Translation gives CASSQDWTGVSYNEQFF.